Following are 32 T cell receptor beta chains from one sample sequenced in a study of blood T cell repertoires in COVID-19. TCRdb keeps only in-frame clones here, not all; method: immunoSEQ multiplex PCR. The table records around 360,000 clones, 87% of them present only once. Sample: PBMCs or T cells enriched from blood (not recorded which). Source of these receptors: a man aged 40-55 years in a cohort exposed to, infected with or recovered from COVID-19 (not recorded which).

This clone was seen a handful of times. In the same sample, other DNA sequences code for this CDR3. The chain recombines TRBV5-1 with TRBJ2-7; 9 bases map to TRBD2. The junction had 5 bases not matched to a gene; V was cut back by 0 bases and J by 1 base. There are 16 residues in the CDR3. Germline lookup yields CDR1 SGHRS and CDR2 YFSETQ. The CDR3: CASSLGGTSRSYEQYF. DNA for the CDR3: TGCGCCAGCAGCTTGGGTGGGACTAGCCGATCCTACGAGCAGTACTTC.

The CDR3 reads CASSTERPYEQYF. The CDR3, as DNA: TGTGCCAGCAGTACCGAGCGCCCCTACGAGCAGTACTTC. This sequence joins TRBV6-2 or TRBV6-3 and TRBJ2-7; no firm D call. The germline V and J ends were trimmed by 5 bases and 2 bases, with 10 bases remaining between them. The germline CDR1 and CDR2 sequences are MNHEY and SVGEGT. The CDR3 runs 13 residues.

This rearrangement joins TRBV5-1 to TRBJ1-3; 7 nucleotides align to TRBD1. The CDR3 loop spans 16 amino acids. Germline trimming cut 5 bases from V and 4 bases from J; bases unmatched to any gene: 12. Germline CDR1 reads SGHRS; CDR2 reads YFSETQ. CDR3 sequence reads: CASSADRVDLGNTIYF. The CDR3 coding sequence is TGCGCCAGCAGTGCCGACAGGGTGGATTTGGGAAACACCATATATTTT.

The chain links TRBV11-2 to TRBJ1-1; unclear D gene. The CDR3 length is 13 residues. CDR1 is SGHAT and CDR2 is FQNNGV in the germline V gene. The V and J ends lost 2 bases and 6 bases respectively, with 10 bases between them. The CDR3 DNA reads TGTGCCAGCAGCTTAACCCGGTCCCCTGAAGCTTTCTTT. Residues: CASSLTRSPEAFF.

The chain uses TRBV10-3 and TRBJ1-1; no definite D call. Germline V gives CDR1 ENHRY, CDR2 SYGVKD. The CDR3 has 13 amino acids. Trimming shortened V by 8 bases and J by 1 base, and 11 bases separated the two germline ends. CDR3 DNA: TGTGCCATCTCTACGAAATCGAACACTGAAGCTTTCTTT. Protein: CAISTKSNTEAFF.

The rearrangement joins TRBV19 to TRBJ1-2; 9 nucleotides match TRBD1. Losses at the gene ends were 3 bases for V and 2 bases for J; bases not matched to a gene: 4. CDR3 length: 15 amino acids. CDR1 and CDR2 (germline): LNHDA, SQIVND (reference sequence). CDR3 amino acids: CASSIGQGTNYGYTF. CDR3 DNA sequence: TGTGCCAGTAGTATTGGACAGGGGACAAACTATGGCTACACCTTC. Filled out from reference TRBV19 and TRBJ1-2, the complete variable domain reads DGGITQSPKYLFRKEGQNVTLSCEQNLNHDAMYWYRQDPGQGLRLIYYSQIVNDFQKGDIAEGYSVSREKKESFPLTVTSAQKNPTAFYLCASSIGQGTNYGYTFGSGTRLTVV.

The gene calls are TRBV27 and TRBJ2-7; 8 bases match TRBD2. Unmatched junction bases numbered 5, after V lost 3 bases and J lost 7 bases. Germline V lookup: CDR1 MNHEY, CDR2 SMNVEV (reference sequence). The CDR3 is made up of 13 amino acids. The CDR3 spells CASSFSGGREQYF. Here the CDR3 DNA reads TGTGCCAGCAGTTTTTCGGGAGGGAGGGAGCAGTACTTC.

This chain uses TRBV19 with TRBJ1-1; TRBD1 is a possible D gene (5 bases). The CDR3 sequence is 14 residues long. Germline V gene sequence: CDR1 LNHDA, CDR2 SQIVND (reference sequence). The germline V and J ends were trimmed by 3 bases and 5 bases, with 13 bases remaining between them. Here the CDR3 DNA reads TGTGCCAGTAGTATTACCCAGGGTGGGACTGAAGCTTTCTTT. The encoded protein is CASSITQGGTEAFF.

This clone was counted a few times. The chain couples TRBV5-4 to TRBJ2-1; D gene uncertain. CDR3 size: 11 residues. The germline V gene has CDR1 SGHNT and CDR2 YYREEE (reference sequence). The ends were cut back, 2 bases at V and 6 bases at J, with 3 bases in the middle. CDR3 residues: CASSFINEQFF. DNA of the CDR3: TGTGCCAGCAGCTTCATCAATGAGCAGTTCTTC.

The chain couples TRBV28 to TRBJ2-7, with D possibly matching TRBD2 (6 bases). Trimming took off 5 bases at V and 0 bases at J, with 17 bases between the two ends. The CDR3 length is 16 residues. Germline-derived CDR1 and CDR2 are MDHEN and SYDVKM. The CDR3 here is CASSPASAYGSYEQYF. CDR3 DNA: TGTGCCAGCAGTCCGGCTAGCGCATACGGCTCCTACGAGCAGTACTTC.

The rearrangement links TRBV5-4 to TRBJ2-1; 12 nucleotides align to TRBD2. The germline CDR1 and CDR2 sequences are SGHNT and YYREEE (reference sequence). The CDR3 runs 14 residues. Trimming took 1 base from V and 10 from J; bases not matched to a gene: 3. The CDR3, as DNA: TGTGCCAGCAGCTTGTCAACTAGCGGGAGGGAGCAGTTCTTC. Residues: CASSLSTSGREQFF. Supplemented by reference TRBV5-4 and TRBJ2-1, the full variable domain reads ETGVTQSPTHLIKTRGQQVTLRCSSQSGHNTVSWYQQALGQGPQFIFQYYREEENGRGNFPPRFSGLQFPNYSSELNVNALELDDSALYLCASSLSTSGREQFFGPGTRLTVL.

The V and J genes are TRBV5-1 and TRBJ1-2; D is possibly TRBD1 (6 bases). V was clipped by 4 bases and J by 6 bases, with 10 bases between them. This CDR3 has 12 amino acids. Germline V gives CDR1 SGHRS, CDR2 YFSETQ. Written as DNA, the CDR3 is TGCGCCAGCAGCATAGGACAGAATGGCTACACCTTC. Protein sequence: CASSIGQNGYTF.

The rearrangement joins TRBV7-3 to TRBJ2-3, with a possible D match to TRBD2 (6 bases). The CDR3 is made up of 15 amino acids. Germline-derived CDR1 and CDR2 are SGHTA and FQGTGA. The V end was cut by 5 bases, the J end by 6 bases, with 18 bases between. CDR3: CASSKPRTKSDTQYF. CDR3 in DNA: TGTGCCAGCAGCAAACCTCGGACTAAAAGCGATACGCAGTATTTT. Full variable domain (outside the CDR3, taken from reference TRBV7-3 and TRBJ2-3): GAGVSQTPSNKVTEKGKYVELRCDPISGHTALYWYRQSLGQGPEFLIYFQGTGAADDSGLPNDRFFAVRPEGSVSTLKIQRTERGDSAVYLCASSKPRTKSDTQYFGPGTRLTVL.

This rearrangement joins TRBV5-1 to TRBJ2-7; possibly TRBD1 for D (5 bases). Germline CDR1 and CDR2: SGHRS and YFSETQ. The CDR3 is made up of 13 amino acids. Trimming stripped 0 bases from V and 3 bases from J, with 7 bases between. The CDR3: CASSLVGDYEQYF. CDR3 sequence (DNA): TGCGCCAGCAGCTTGGTAGGGGACTACGAGCAGTACTTC.

The V call is TRBV19, the J call TRBJ2-3; no firm D call. This CDR3 region has 15 residues. The ends were cut back, 8 bases at V and 4 bases at J, with 19 bases in the middle. Per the germline V gene, CDR1 is LNHDA and CDR2 is SQIVND (reference sequence). CDR3 in DNA: TGTGCCAGTTCGGCCAGCCTCACGGCGGCAGATACGCAGTATTTT. It codes for CASSASLTAADTQYF.

The chain links TRBV28 to TRBJ2-7; 13 bases agree with TRBD2. The CDR3 is 16 amino acids. Germline CDR1 is MDHEN and CDR2 is SYDVKM. V was clipped by 8 bases and J by 1 base; unmatched bases: 8. The CDR3 sequence: CASGLAGAGGSYEQYF. The CDR3 DNA is TGTGCCAGCGGACTAGCGGGAGCTGGAGGGTCCTACGAGCAGTACTTC.

CDR3 coding DNA: TGTGCCAGCACCCACAGGGGTGCAGGATCACCCCTCCACTTT. Translating gives CASTHRGAGSPLHF. This chain links TRBV6-5 with TRBJ1-6; 7 nucleotides match TRBD1. V lost 7 bases, J lost 10 bases, and 10 bases stayed unmatched. The germline V gene has CDR1 MNHEY and CDR2 SVGAGI. The CDR3 length is 14 residues.

The V and J genes are TRBV4-1 and TRBJ1-4; D ambiguous. The ends were cut back, 1 base at V and 6 bases at J, with 15 bases in the middle. The germline V gene has CDR1 MGHRA and CDR2 YSYEKL. The CDR3 runs to 16 residues. The chain's CDR3 is CASSQVGGVGYEKLFF. In DNA form, the CDR3 reads TGCGCCAGCAGCCAAGTTGGCGGGGTGGGGTATGAAAAACTGTTTTTT.

The J gene is TRBJ1-4, the V gene TRBV18, with 10 bases that match TRBD1. Trimming removed 1 base from V and 5 bases from J; junction bases left unmatched: 1. Germline assignment: CDR1 KGHSH and CDR2 LQKENI. The CDR3 sequence is 15 residues long. In DNA, the CDR3 is TGTGCCAGCTCACCACTGGGACAGGGGAATGAAAAACTGTTTTTT. This translates into CASSPLGQGNEKLFF.

This clone was picked up a small number of times. The chain uses TRBV10-3 and TRBJ1-5; 12 nucleotides align to TRBD1. Germline loops: CDR1 ENHRY, CDR2 SYGVKD. The CDR3 has 15 residues. With V trimmed by 2 bases and J by 7 bases, 3 bases remained unmatched. CDR3 sequence: CAISEGGQGAQPQHF. DNA for the CDR3: TGTGCCATCAGTGAGGGGGGACAGGGGGCCCAGCCCCAGCATTTT.

In DNA form, the CDR3 reads TGTGCCAGTAGGCCCGGACTGTACACCGGGGAGCTGTTTTTT. It specifies CASRPGLYTGELFF. The chain employs TRBV19 and TRBJ2-2; tentatively, D is TRBD2 (5 bases). Trimming took off 6 bases at V and 3 bases at J, with 11 bases between the two ends. There are 14 residues in the CDR3. Germline assignment: CDR1 LNHDA and CDR2 SQIVND (reference sequence).

The gene calls are TRBV2 and TRBJ1-1, with 9 bases identical to TRBD1. The junction had 14 bases not matched to a gene; V was cut back by 5 bases and J by 10 bases. Germline CDR1 SNHLY, CDR2 FYNNEI. The CDR3 has 15 amino acids. CDR3 nucleotides: TGTGCCAGCAGTTGGAAACAAACCGGGACAGGGCCAGCTTTCTTT. Translation: CASSWKQTGTGPAFF.

The rearrangement joins TRBV12-5 to TRBJ2-7; D unclear. V was pared by 1 base and J by 6 bases, with 10 bases between. CDR3 length: 13 residues. From germline, CDR1 is LGHNT and CDR2 FRNRAP. The CDR3 reads CASGLGLRGEQYF. In nucleotides, the CDR3 is TGTGCTAGTGGTTTGGGGTTAAGAGGCGAGCAGTACTTC.

J is TRBJ1-5 and V is TRBV19; 7 bases match TRBD1. CDR1 LNHDA and CDR2 SQIVND come from the germline V gene (reference sequence). Trimming at V came to 7 bases and at J to 4 bases, leaving 10 bases not matched to a gene. This CDR3 has 15 residues. CDR3 protein: CASKRYGTDNQPQHF. CDR3 nucleotides: TGTGCCAGTAAAAGATACGGGACAGATAATCAGCCCCAGCATTTT.

For the CDR3, the DNA is TGTGCCAGCAGGTCAGACAGTTATAGCAATCAGCCCCAGCATTTT. This gives the protein CASRSDSYSNQPQHF. The rearrangement joins TRBV6-1 to TRBJ1-5, with D possibly being TRBD1 (5 bases). Germline-derived CDR1 and CDR2 are MNHNS and SASEGT. The germline V and J ends were trimmed by 6 bases and 0 bases, with 12 bases remaining between them. The length of the CDR3 is 15 residues.

The gene calls are TRBV3-1 (or the pseudogene TRBV3-2) and TRBJ1-4, with TRBD1 as a possible D gene (6 bases). Germline CDR1 LGHDT, CDR2 YNNKEL (reference sequence). The CDR3 runs to 14 residues. Trimming left V 1 base short and J 8 bases short, with 11 bases between. CDR3 in amino acids: CASSQGGPGEKLFF. CDR3 coding DNA: TGTGCCAGCAGCCAAGGGGGGCCGGGGGAAAAACTGTTTTTT.

The sample holds a few counts of this clone. The chain joins TRBV10-2 to TRBJ1-2; weak D call: TRBD1 (5 bases). Germline CDR1 is WSHSY and CDR2 is SAAADI. The CDR3 runs 15 residues. The V and J ends lost 3 bases and 1 base respectively, with 12 bases between them. The CDR3 sequence: CASSDVGVGNYGYTF. The CDR3 region has the DNA TGCGCCAGCAGTGATGTAGGGGTCGGTAACTATGGCTACACCTTC.

The chain joins TRBV18 to TRBJ2-7; 7 bases line up with TRBD1. V gave up 2 bases and J gave up 0 bases; unmatched junction bases: 7. There are 16 residues in the CDR3. In germline, CDR1 is KGHSH, CDR2 LQKENI. This chain's CDR3 is CASSPSGQWSSYEQYF. Written as DNA, the CDR3 is TGTGCCAGCTCACCATCGGGACAGTGGAGCTCCTACGAGCAGTACTTC.

This chain joins TRBV29-1 and TRBJ2-7, with 9 bases identical to TRBD1. This CDR3 contains 13 residues. J gave up 6 bases and V 3 bases, and 6 bases lay outside the gene matches. From germline, CDR1 is SQVTM and CDR2 ANQGSEA. CDR3 sequence: CSVEGQGLGEQYF. CDR3 bases: TGCAGCGTTGAGGGACAGGGCCTCGGCGAGCAGTACTTC.

CDR3 nucleotides: TGTGCCAGCAGCTTGAGATTTACAGGGGAGGACACCGGGGAGCTGTTTTTT. Its translation: CASSLRFTGEDTGELFF. The gene calls are TRBV5-6 and TRBJ2-2, with a tentative D call TRBD1 (7 bases). Germline V CDR1 and CDR2: SGHDT, YYEEEE. The CDR3 covers 17 residues. V shed 1 base and J shed 3 bases, with 16 bases lying between them. The full variable domain, its missing parts supplied by reference TRBV5-6 and TRBJ2-2, is DAGVTQSPTHLIKTRGQQVTLRCSPKSGHDTVSWYQQALGQGPQFIFQYYEEEERQRGNFPDRFSGHQFPNYSSELNVNALLLGDSALYLCASSLRFTGEDTGELFFGEGSRLTVL.

This chain's CDR3 is CASSIEVQLAGVETQYF. The CDR3 coding sequence is TGTGCCAGTAGTATAGAGGTGCAACTAGCGGGAGTGGAGACCCAGTACTTC. The rearrangement joins TRBV19 to TRBJ2-5, with 11 bases fitting TRBD2. V shed 0 bases and J 5 bases; nucleotides not matched to a gene: 8. The CDR3 covers 17 residues. Per germline, CDR1 LNHDA and CDR2 SQIVND (reference sequence).

The rearrangement joins TRBV11-1 to TRBJ2-2; unclear D gene. The CDR3 loop spans 11 amino acids. V lost 10 bases to trimming and J lost 0 bases, with 3 bases between them. The germline CDR1 and CDR2 sequences are SGHAT and FQDESV (reference sequence). CDR3 in DNA: TGTGCCACCGCGAACACCGGGGAGCTGTTTTTT. Residues: CATANTGELFF.